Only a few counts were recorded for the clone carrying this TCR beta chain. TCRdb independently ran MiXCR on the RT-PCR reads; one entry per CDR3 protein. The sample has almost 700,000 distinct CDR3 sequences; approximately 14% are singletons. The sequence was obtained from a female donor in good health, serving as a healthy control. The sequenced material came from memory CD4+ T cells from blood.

The CDR3 nucleotides are TGTGCCACCAGCGCGAGTCCGGGCAGGGTGCGGACAGATACGCAGTATTTT. The encoded protein is CATSASPGRVRTDTQYF. The chain carries TRBV24-1 and TRBJ2-3; a possible D gene is TRBD1 (5 bases). V lost 7 bases and J 3 bases, leaving 22 bases between the germline ends. CDR3 length: 17 amino acids. CDR1 KGHDR and CDR2 SFDVKD come from the germline V gene.